This entry lists 3 T cell receptor beta chains sequenced from one sample in a study of T cell clones after liver transplantation. Profiling relied on immunoSEQ multiplex PCR, and the TCRdb table lists in-frame clones only, not all of them. This sample yields about 75,000 clones, of which 84% are seen a single time; less than 2.5% belongs to the top ten. Sequenced material: CD4+ T cells from blood, taken about 50 months after liver transplant. These receptors originate from a human patient who received a liver transplant. The graft donor may have contributed some T cells.

This rearrangement joins TRBV28 to TRBJ2-7; 9 bases match TRBD1. V lost 5 bases and J lost 6; bases outside the gene matches: 11. The CDR3 runs to 15 residues. Germline loops: CDR1 MDHEN, CDR2 SYDVKM. As DNA, the CDR3 is TGTGCCAGCAGTCTTCCGGGACAGGGAATTACCGAGCAGTACTTC. It specifies CASSLPGQGITEQYF.

The chain recombines TRBV19 with TRBJ2-5; D may be TRBD2 (6 bases). The V gene lost 3 bases and the J gene lost 6 bases, with 14 bases spanning the gap. This CDR3 is built from 14 residues. Germline V gene lookup returns CDR1 LNHDA and CDR2 SQIVND (reference sequence). The CDR3 is CASSMWGERKTQYF. For the CDR3, the DNA is TGTGCCAGTAGTATGTGGGGGGAAAGGAAGACCCAGTACTTC. Full variable domain (rest looked up from reference TRBV19 and TRBJ2-5): DGGITQSPKYLFRKEGQNVTLSCEQNLNHDAMYWYRQDPGQGLRLIYYSQIVNDFQKGDIAEGYSVSREKKESFPLTVTSAQKNPTAFYLCASSMWGERKTQYFGPGTRLLVL.

The chain uses TRBV7-2 and TRBJ1-6; no definite D call. Per germline, CDR1 SGHTA and CDR2 FQGNSA. Between the trimmed V and J ends, which lost 3 bases and 4 bases, there was a span of 4 bases. The CDR3 is 13 residues long. CDR3 loop: CASSLVYNSPLHF. CDR3 coding DNA: TGTGCCAGCAGCTTGGTGTATAATTCACCCCTCCACTTT.